Following are 13 T cell receptor beta chains from one sample sequenced in a study of vaccination and CD4 T cells after COVID-19. The study sequenced cultured CD4+ T cell DNA using the Oncomine TCR Beta short-read assay. Each CDR3 protein gets one entry after TCRdb re-called the PCR reads with MiXCR. The table shows 20,000 to 25,000 distinct CDR3 sequences, with roughly two fifths occurring only once. These receptors have no identified antigens. Treatment here: approximately 9-day PBMC culture with coronavirus spike peptide pools or control peptides (ViraFEST assay). The specimen comprised CD4+ T cells from blood, cultured in vitro, sampled before SARS-CoV-2 vaccination. Source of these receptors: a human donor who had recovered from COVID-19.

Worth noting for this clonotype: An end of the junction differs from the germline gene, which may be a read error. J is TRBJ1-6 and V is TRBV20-1; D remains unclear. CDR3 length: 15 amino acids. Germline V gene data show CDR1 as DFQATT and CDR2 as SNEGSKA (reference sequence). The CDR3 DNA follows: TGCAGTGCGAGAAAGCCGGGCTCCGATAATTCACCCCTCCACTTT. It codes for CSARKPGSDNSPLHF.

A few counts support this clonotype. The J gene is TRBJ2-3, the V gene TRBV24-1, with 8 bases that match TRBD1. Germline values: CDR1 KGHDR, CDR2 SFDVKD. The CDR3 loop spans 16 amino acids. Germline trimming cut 7 bases from V and 4 bases from J; bases unmatched to any gene: 12. The CDR3, as DNA: TGTGCCACCAGCTCTAACGGACAGGGAAGGCCAGATACGCAGTATTTT. Translating it yields CATSSNGQGRPDTQYF.

This clonotype was recorded a few times. This chain uses TRBV7-2 with TRBJ2-2; perhaps TRBD2 as D (5 bases). Germline V gene data show CDR1 as SGHTA and CDR2 as FQGNSA. V lost 4 bases and J lost 0, with 15 bases in between. CDR3 size: 17 residues. CDR3 amino acids: CASSSYQRGANTGELFF. The DNA of the CDR3 is TGTGCCAGCAGCTCCTACCAACGGGGAGCGAACACCGGGGAGCTGTTTTTT.

Written as DNA, the CDR3 is TGTGCCACCAGCAGAGATTCTAGCGGGGCCTACAATGAGCAGTTCTTC. This codes for CATSRDSSGAYNEQFF. V usage is TRBV15 and J usage is TRBJ2-1; 9 nucleotides align to TRBD2. The germline CDR1 and CDR2 sequences are LNHNV and YYDKDF (reference sequence). This CDR3 has 16 amino acids. The trim removed 0 bases at V and 2 bases at J, leaving 2 bases unmatched.

The genes are TRBV20-1 and TRBJ1-5; weak D call: TRBD1 (5 bases). The length of the CDR3 is 15 residues. Germline lookup yields CDR1 DFQATT and CDR2 SNEGSKA (reference sequence). V lost 0 bases and J 0 bases, leaving 9 bases between the germline ends. In DNA form, the CDR3 reads TGCAGTGCTAGAGACTCCAGGGTTAGCAATCAGCCCCAGCATTTT. It yields the protein CSARDSRVSNQPQHF.

This clonotype appeared a few times. The V and J genes are TRBV7-2 and TRBJ2-5; D not resolved. The CDR3 consists of 15 residues. The ends were cut back, 1 base at V and 4 bases at J, with 13 bases in the middle. CDR1 and CDR2 (germline): SGHTA, FQGNSA. In nucleotides, the CDR3 is TGTGCCAGCAGCTTAGTATCTGTGGGTATAGAGACCCAGTACTTC. Encoded protein: CASSLVSVGIETQYF.

The CDR3: CASTEGGQSNSPLHF. CDR3 DNA sequence: TGTGCCAGTACCGAGGGGGGACAATCTAATTCACCCCTCCACTTT. The rearrangement links TRBV19 to TRBJ1-6; D is possibly TRBD1 (6 bases). Germline lookup yields CDR1 LNHDA and CDR2 SQIVND (reference sequence). CDR3 length: 15 amino acids. V was clipped by 7 bases and J by 6 bases, with 16 bases between them.

This clonotype has just a few counts. The J gene is TRBJ1-2, the V gene TRBV4-2; D may be TRBD1 (5 bases). CDR1 is LGHNA, CDR2 YNFKEQ, per germline. The CDR3 has 15 amino acids. Trimming removed 5 bases at V and 6 bases at J, with 19 bases between. The CDR3, as DNA: TGTGCCAGCAGCGTGGGGGACGGCACGCGAGATGGCTACACCTTC. It yields the protein CASSVGDGTRDGYTF.

This clonotype was observed a few times. This chain links TRBV7-2 with TRBJ2-2; TRBD2 matches 12 bases. V was pared by 2 bases and J by 6 bases, with 7 bases of the junction left unmatched. This CDR3 is 17 amino acids long. Germline lookup yields CDR1 SGHTA and CDR2 FQGNSA. For the CDR3, the DNA is TGTGCCAGCAGCTTACTAGCGGGGGGGCCTTGGGCCGGGGAGCTGTTTTTT. Protein: CASSLLAGGPWAGELFF. Variable domain in full (rest from reference TRBV7-2 and TRBJ2-2): GAGVSQSPSNKVTEKGKDVELRCDPISGHTALYWYRQSLGQGLEFLIYFQGNSAPDKSGLPSDRFSAERTGGSVSTLTIQRTQQEDSAVYLCASSLLAGGPWAGELFFGEGSRLTVL.

The sample holds a few counts of this clonotype. This chain links TRBV6-2 or TRBV6-3 with TRBJ2-2, with TRBD1 as a possible D gene (5 bases). The CDR3 sequence is 16 residues long. Germline loops: CDR1 MNHEY, CDR2 SVGEGT. V dropped 4 bases and J dropped 3 bases, with 15 bases sitting between them. The CDR3 spells CASSSSRELDTGELFF. CDR3 bases: TGTGCCAGCAGTTCCTCCAGGGAATTGGACACCGGGGAGCTGTTTTTT.

The chain is built from TRBV27 and TRBJ2-3; 8 bases are a match to TRBD2. With V trimmed by 4 bases and J by 5 bases, 14 bases remained unmatched. CDR3 length equals 17 residues. Germline values: CDR1 MNHEY, CDR2 SMNVEV (reference sequence). The CDR3 coding sequence is TGTGCCAGCAGTTCCCGTAAGCGGGAGCGCGGAGGAGATACGCAGTATTTT. This codes for CASSSRKRERGGDTQYF.

This clonotype was counted between two and nine times. The chain combines TRBV10-3 with TRBJ1-2, with D unresolved. Trimming removed 0 bases at V and 4 bases at J, with 12 bases between. The CDR3 consists of 15 residues. CDR1 is ENHRY and CDR2 is SYGVKD in the germline V gene. CDR3 amino acids: CAISESWRRSYGYTF. CDR3 coding DNA: TGTGCCATCAGTGAGTCCTGGCGGCGGAGCTATGGCTACACCTTC.

This clonotype has only one observation. CDR3 DNA sequence: TGTGCCAGCAGTCCTAGTGGGTGGATGGACATTCAGTACTTC. Translated, it gives CASSPSGWMDIQYF. The rearrangement joins TRBV12-3 or TRBV12-4 to TRBJ2-4; D not certain. The CDR3 is made up of 14 amino acids. Trimming cost V 5 bases and J 8 bases, with 16 bases left between them.